A single T cell receptor beta chain is shown here with its context. The target antigen is unknown. The junction does not match germline at one end; this may be a read error. Memory CD4+ cells were defined as CD4+CD45RO+CD25-. Study-wide findings and caveats: Greatest tumor Treg TCR overlap was with tumor naive CD4+ cells.

CDR3 length equals 18 residues. Per germline, CDR1 SGHAT and CDR2 FQNNGV. Semi-nested PCR with Nested Universal Primer A followed constant-region reverse priming of full-length variable regions. From the 5' RACE reads, TCRdb called clonotypes with MiXCR, one entry per CDR3 protein. The sample consists of about 8,600 distinct CDR3 sequences, approximately 15% of them appearing once. V usage is TRBV11-2 and J usage is TRBJ1-2; maybe TRBD1 (6 bases). The source of this sequence is a female donor with breast cancer. The sequenced sample consisted of memory CD4+ T cells sorted from blood. Regarding subset: memory CD4+ T cells, CD4+CD45RO+CD25-. The CDR3 DNA reads as TGTACCAGCAGCCAGGACAGCCAAACTCGGTCGGCTAACTATGGCTACACCTTC. It specifies CTSSQDSQTRSANYGYTF.